This is a list of T cell receptor beta chains from one sample in a study of blood T cells in healthy people across ages. TCRdb used MiXCR to reprocess the 5' RACE reads, holding one entry per CDR3 protein. The sample has a few hundred thousand distinct CDR3 sequences; 25% to 30% are singletons. Sequenced: blood. The receptors were gathered from a woman aged 70-85 years in good health. CDR3s include the opening cysteine and the closing phenylalanine or tryptophan. Fields, in order: J gene, V gene, clone size, D gene, CDR3 protein, CDR3 DNA. A D gene is named only where the DNA matches it firmly. The size of a clone is reported for some rows only, either as once, few or many, or as a class for expanded clones.

J: TRBJ2-3; V: TRBV29-1; size: .; D: .; CDR3: CSVRPWSGNTDTQYF; DNA: TGCAGCGTCCGACCTTGGAGCGGAAACACAGATACGCAGTATTTT
J: TRBJ1-2; V: TRBV20-1; size: few; D: .; CDR3: CSATQGVGYTF; DNA: TGCAGTGCTACACAGGGAGTCGGCTACACCTTC
J: TRBJ2-2; V: TRBV5-6; size: .; D: .; CDR3: CASSLPRLGGELFF; DNA: TGTGCCAGCAGCTTGCCCCGGTTGGGCGGGGAGCTGTTTTTT
J: TRBJ2-1; V: TRBV6-2/TRBV6-3; size: .; D: TRBD1; CDR3: CASRAQGQYNEQFF; DNA: TGTGCCAGCAGAGCCCAGGGACAGTACAATGAGCAGTTCTTC
J: TRBJ2-1; V: TRBV7-3; size: few; D: TRBD2; CDR3: CASSQTSGGPQFF; DNA: TGCGCCAGCAGCCAGACTAGCGGGGGACCCCAGTTCTTC
J: TRBJ2-5; V: TRBV9; size: few; D: .; CDR3: CASSEGGSQETQYF; DNA: TGTGCCAGCAGCGAAGGTGGCAGCCAAGAGACCCAGTACTTC
J: TRBJ1-5; V: TRBV20-1; size: .; D: .; CDR3: CSARVGSGDQPQHF; DNA: TGCAGTGCTAGAGTTGGGTCTGGTGATCAGCCCCAGCATTTT
J: TRBJ2-2; V: TRBV2; size: .; D: TRBD2; CDR3: CASSDEGLAGSNTGELFF; DNA: TGTGCCAGCAGTGATGAGGGACTAGCGGGATCCAACACCGGGGAGCTGTTTTTT
J: TRBJ2-7; V: TRBV28; size: few; D: .; CDR3: CASSLVQPYEQYF; DNA: TGTGCCAGCAGTTTAGTTCAGCCCTACGAGCAGTACTTC
J: TRBJ1-4; V: TRBV7-2; size: few; D: .; CDR3: CASSSVGGTNEKLFF; DNA: TGTGCCAGCAGCTCGGTGGGGGGCACTAATGAAAAACTGTTTTTT
J: TRBJ2-5; V: TRBV3-1; size: .; D: .; CDR3: CASSQGDDQYF; DNA: TGTGCCAGCAGCCAGGGGGATGACCAGTACTTC
J: TRBJ2-5; V: TRBV7-2; size: .; D: .; CDR3: CASSPVAETQYF; DNA: TGTGCCAGCAGCCCGGTGGCGGAGACCCAGTACTTC
J: TRBJ2-2; V: TRBV28; size: few; D: .; CDR3: CASSPGTRGTGELFF; DNA: TGTGCCAGCAGTCCCGGGACCAGGGGCACCGGGGAGCTGTTTTTT
J: TRBJ2-1; V: TRBV20-1; size: few; D: .; CDR3: CSAPLAGGGSDEQFF; DNA: TGCAGTGCCCCCCTGGCAGGAGGGGGCAGCGATGAGCAGTTCTTC
J: TRBJ2-4; V: TRBV5-1; size: .; D: .; CDR3: CASSPGTSHGNIQYF; DNA: TGCGCCAGCAGCCCGGGGACATCGCATGGGAACATTCAGTACTTC
J: TRBJ2-7; V: TRBV20-1; size: few; D: .; CDR3: CSALGRSKPHYEQYF; DNA: TGCAGTGCTCTGGGACGGTCCAAACCTCACTACGAGCAGTACTTC
J: TRBJ2-3; V: TRBV28; size: few; D: .; CDR3: CASSRRTDTQYF; DNA: TGTGCCAGCAGCCGGCGCACAGATACGCAGTATTTT
J: TRBJ1-6; V: TRBV28; size: .; D: TRBD1; CDR3: CASSPFKGAPSPLHF; DNA: TGTGCCAGCAGCCCATTTAAGGGGGCGCCTTCACCCCTCCACTTT
J: TRBJ2-3; V: TRBV4-2; size: .; D: .; CDR3: CASSQEALREDTQYF; DNA: TGTGCCAGCAGCCAGGAAGCCCTCAGGGAAGATACGCAGTATTTT
J: TRBJ1-1; V: TRBV7-9; size: .; D: .; CDR3: CASSSKGTEAFF; DNA: TGTGCCAGCAGCTCGAAGGGTACTGAAGCTTTCTTT
J: TRBJ1-6; V: TRBV29-1; size: few; D: .; CDR3: CSVREAGTNSPLHF; DNA: TGCAGCGTGAGGGAAGCAGGGACTAATTCACCCCTCCACTTT
J: TRBJ2-5; V: TRBV7-2; size: .; D: TRBD1; CDR3: CASSFTPGQGRETQYF; DNA: TGTGCCAGCAGCTTCACCCCGGGACAGGGAAGGGAGACCCAGTACTTC
J: TRBJ2-1; V: TRBV7-2; size: few; D: TRBD1; CDR3: CASSLDTGGNEQFF; DNA: TGTGCCAGCAGCTTAGATACAGGGGGGAATGAGCAGTTCTTC
J: TRBJ2-7; V: TRBV7-3; size: few; D: .; CDR3: CASSLSPGVGYEQYF; DNA: TGTGCCAGCAGCCTATCCCCGGGTGTAGGCTACGAGCAGTACTTC
J: TRBJ1-3; V: TRBV20-1; size: few; D: .; CDR3: CSAQSSGNTIYF; DNA: TGCAGTGCTCAGAGCTCTGGAAACACCATATATTTT
J: TRBJ2-5; V: TRBV19; size: .; D: .; CDR3: CASGRQETQYF; DNA: TGTGCCAGTGGAAGACAAGAGACCCAGTACTTC
J: TRBJ2-1; V: TRBV7-2; size: many; D: TRBD2; CDR3: CASSDSTSVAYNEQFF; DNA: TGTGCCAGCAGCGATTCGACTAGCGTCGCCTACAATGAGCAGTTCTTC
J: TRBJ2-7; V: TRBV12-3/TRBV12-4; size: .; D: .; CDR3: CASSFGSAYEQYF; DNA: TGTGCCAGCAGTTTTGGATCGGCGTACGAGCAGTACTTC
J: TRBJ2-3; V: TRBV7-7; size: .; D: .; CDR3: CASSLGPGLDTQYF; DNA: TGTGCTAGCAGCTTAGGCCCAGGGTTGGATACGCAGTATTTT
J: TRBJ1-2; V: TRBV28; size: .; D: TRBD1; CDR3: CASSLMGYDRDYGYTF; DNA: TGTGCCAGCAGTTTAATGGGGTATGACAGGGACTATGGCTACACCTTC
J: TRBJ2-7; V: TRBV7-9; size: .; D: .; CDR3: CASSRQAPDQSYEQYF; DNA: TGTGCCAGCAGCCGACAGGCACCGGACCAGTCCTACGAGCAGTACTTC
J: TRBJ2-1; V: TRBV3-1; size: .; D: .; CDR3: CASSQGLEKLARNEQFF; DNA: TGTGCCAGCAGCCAAGGTCTTGAGAAGCTAGCCCGGAATGAGCAGTTCTTC
J: TRBJ1-1; V: TRBV7-2; size: .; D: TRBD1; CDR3: CASSYQGASTEAFF; DNA: TGTGCCAGCAGCTATCAGGGGGCCAGCACTGAAGCTTTCTTT
J: TRBJ2-5; V: TRBV28; size: .; D: .; CDR3: CASSFDRVRETQYF; DNA: TGTGCCAGCAGTTTCGACCGGGTGAGAGAGACCCAGTACTTC
J: TRBJ2-2; V: TRBV7-2; size: .; D: TRBD2; CDR3: CASSLGGLAGGTGELFF; DNA: TGTGCCAGCAGCTTAGGGGGACTAGCGGGGGGCACCGGGGAGCTGTTTTTT
J: TRBJ1-4; V: TRBV28; size: few; D: .; CDR3: CASSSRRESESTVGLFF; DNA: TGTGCCAGCAGCTCTAGACGCGAATCCGAATCAACGGTTGGACTGTTTTTT
J: TRBJ1-4; V: TRBV7-8; size: .; D: .; CDR3: CASSVLDSNNEKLFF; DNA: TGTGCTAGCAGCGTACTGGACAGTAATAATGAAAAACTGTTTTTT
J: TRBJ2-1; V: TRBV5-1; size: .; D: TRBD2; CDR3: CASSLVLAGDYNEQFF; DNA: TGCGCCAGCAGCTTGGTGTTAGCGGGAGACTACAATGAGCAGTTCTTC
J: TRBJ2-2; V: TRBV2; size: .; D: TRBD1; CDR3: CASSDPGQGNTGELFF; DNA: TGTGCCAGCAGTGACCCGGGACAGGGGAACACCGGGGAGCTGTTTTTT
J: TRBJ2-1; V: TRBV3-1; size: .; D: .; CDR3: CASSPFVGEQFF; DNA: TGTGCCAGCAGCCCGTTTGTAGGTGAGCAGTTCTTC
J: TRBJ2-7; V: TRBV7-2; size: .; D: TRBD1; CDR3: CASSPRRDRAYEQYF; DNA: TGTGCCAGCAGCCCGCGCCGGGACAGGGCCTACGAGCAGTACTTC
J: TRBJ1-6; V: TRBV7-6; size: .; D: TRBD1; CDR3: CASSYQTGFNSPLHF; DNA: TGTGCCAGCAGCTACCAGACAGGGTTCAATTCACCCCTCCACTTT
J: TRBJ2-1; V: TRBV28; size: few; D: .; CDR3: CASRKGSSYNEQFF; DNA: TGTGCCAGTAGAAAGGGCAGCTCCTACAATGAGCAGTTCTTC
J: TRBJ2-4; V: TRBV7-3; size: few; D: TRBD1; CDR3: CASSRATGSENIQYF; DNA: TGTGCCAGCAGCCGGGCGACAGGGTCGGAAAACATTCAGTACTTC
J: TRBJ2-5; V: TRBV7-2; size: few; D: TRBD2; CDR3: CASSLVSGRLQETQYF; DNA: TGTGCCAGCAGCTTAGTTAGCGGGAGACTCCAAGAGACCCAGTACTTC
J: TRBJ2-5; V: TRBV5-1; size: once; D: .; CDR3: CASSLIGGKQETQYF; DNA: TGCGCCAGCAGCTTGATCGGGGGAAAGCAAGAGACCCAGTACTTC
J: TRBJ2-3; V: TRBV5-1; size: .; D: TRBD2; CDR3: CASSSSGGNTDTQYF; DNA: TGCGCCAGCAGCTCTAGCGGGGGGAACACAGATACGCAGTATTTT
J: TRBJ1-6; V: TRBV28; size: many; D: .; CDR3: CASSSGNSPLHF; DNA: TGTGCCAGCAGTTCAGGGAATTCACCCCTCCACTTT
J: TRBJ2-5; V: TRBV29-1; size: few; D: .; CDR3: CSVAGKQETQYF; DNA: TGCAGCGTTGCTGGAAAACAAGAGACCCAGTACTTC
J: TRBJ2-5; V: TRBV20-1; size: .; D: .; CDR3: CSASGGHETQYF; DNA: TGCAGTGCTTCTGGGGGGCACGAGACCCAGTACTTC
J: TRBJ1-2; V: TRBV6-6; size: few; D: .; CDR3: CASSIGGISAYGYTF; DNA: TGTGCCAGCAGCATCGGCGGGATAAGTGCCTATGGCTACACCTTC
J: TRBJ1-1; V: TRBV5-5; size: .; D: .; CDR3: CASSPWVGENTEAFF; DNA: TGTGCCAGCAGCCCCTGGGTAGGTGAGAACACTGAAGCTTTCTTT
J: TRBJ2-3; V: TRBV5-1; size: .; D: TRBD2; CDR3: CASSPPTSGGLKQYF; DNA: TGCGCCAGCAGCCCCCCGACTAGCGGGGGCCTAAAGCAGTATTTT
J: TRBJ1-5; V: TRBV15; size: few; D: TRBD1; CDR3: CATSRDATGNQPQHF; DNA: TGTGCCACCAGCAGAGATGCGACAGGGAATCAGCCCCAGCATTTT
J: TRBJ2-2; V: TRBV6-1; size: .; D: .; CDR3: CASSENPEDRELFF; DNA: TGTGCCAGCAGTGAAAACCCAGAGGACAGGGAGCTGTTTTTT
J: TRBJ1-2; V: TRBV3-1; size: few; D: .; CDR3: CASSLLTTLGGYTF; DNA: TGTGCCAGCAGCCTACTAACGACCCTAGGTGGCTACACCTTC
J: TRBJ2-4; V: TRBV7-2; size: few; D: .; CDR3: CASSSDLKNIRYF; DNA: TGTGCCAGCAGCTCGGATCTTAAAAACATTCGGTACTTC